Listed below are T cell receptor beta chains from one sample, sequenced in a study of blood T cell repertoires in COVID-19. Sequencing used immunoSEQ multiplex PCR; TCRdb keeps in-frame clones, though not all of them. Here the sample spans about 300,000 clones, around 85% being singletons. The sample comprised peripheral blood. The receptors here all came from a human donor with COVID-19, enrolled during active disease. The donor label of this sample is uncertain. The CDR3 runs from the conserved cysteine through the conserved F or W. Fields, in order: V gene, J gene, D gene, clone size, CDR3 protein. D genes are given only for firm matches. Rows give clone size only sometimes, using once, few, many, or a class for an expanded clone.

>TRBV20-1|TRBJ2-7|TRBD2|-
CSASSLQRESYEQYF
>TRBV5-1|TRBJ1-3|TRBD1|-
CASSSWTGGGSGNTIYF
>TRBV6-2/TRBV6-3|TRBJ2-3|TRBD2|-
CASSYALTGGGDTQYF
>TRBV24-1|TRBJ2-5|TRBD1|-
CATSDSSGGARKTQYF
>TRBV30|TRBJ2-1|TRBD1|-
CAWSPGTAYNEQFF
>TRBV28|TRBJ2-6|-|-
CASSSPGDSGANVLTF
>TRBV2|TRBJ1-2|-|-
CASSGGRAGYTF
>TRBV19|TRBJ2-1|-|-
CASKSDNEQFF
>TRBV4-3|TRBJ2-7|TRBD2|-
CASSQDTTSGSYEQYF
>TRBV5-6|TRBJ2-7|-|-
CASSWGVSVYEQYF
>TRBV7-2|TRBJ2-1|TRBD2|-
CASSDSGRDPNEQFF
>TRBV5-6|TRBJ2-3|TRBD1|-
CASSSDRGSTDTQYF
>TRBV5-1|TRBJ1-1|-|-
CASSSGPELEAFF
>TRBV21-1|TRBJ2-7|-|-
CATPKGLAEIYEQYF
>TRBV7-2|TRBJ1-1|-|once
CASSPPGRSEAFF
>TRBV24-1|TRBJ2-7|TRBD1|-
CATSGAGTGTYEQYF
>TRBV7-9|TRBJ2-7|-|few
CASSKSGDIYEQYF
>TRBV28|TRBJ2-1|TRBD1|-
CASSLSDRAILYEQFF
>TRBV28|TRBJ2-7|TRBD2|-
CASRLSLAGGNYEQYF
>TRBV6-5|TRBJ2-1|TRBD2|-
CASSSAGGYNEQFF
>TRBV6-4|TRBJ2-2|TRBD2|-
CASKREGLVRTGELFF
>TRBV7-2|TRBJ1-2|TRBD1|-
CASSQGTGPYGYTF
>TRBV21-1|TRBJ2-2|-|-
CASSKEVGGKTVTGELFF
>TRBV7-9|TRBJ2-2|TRBD2|once
CASSFSGRTPGELFF
>TRBV11-2|TRBJ1-1|-|-
CASSLQGSTEAFF
>TRBV19|TRBJ2-7|-|once
CASSKIGSSYEQYF
>TRBV28|TRBJ1-5|-|-
CASKTSQGGISNQPQHF
>TRBV28|TRBJ2-2|-|-
CASILSQGRTGELFF
>TRBV23-1|TRBJ1-3|-|-
CARPPLGAGNTIYF
>TRBV10-3|TRBJ2-3|TRBD2|-
CAISIGTSGSTDTQYF
>TRBV30|TRBJ2-1|TRBD1|-
CAWNAGGELGFF
>TRBV29-1|TRBJ1-1|-|-
CSVSESGLSTEAFF
>TRBV9|TRBJ1-2|TRBD1|once
CASSVDRQGDYGYTF
>TRBV3-1/TRBV3-2|TRBJ1-5|TRBD1|-
CASSLSGTGDQPQHF
>TRBV7-9|TRBJ2-7|-|once
CASSLDRGEQYF
>TRBV29-1|TRBJ2-4|TRBD2|-
CSVRGVEGVRENIQYF
>TRBV6-1|TRBJ2-6|TRBD1|-
CASSEAGRGRNGANVLTF
>TRBV19|TRBJ1-1|-|-
CASSIHRQPEAFF
>TRBV5-4|TRBJ1-6|TRBD1|-
CASSWDRNYNSPLHF
>TRBV6-2/TRBV6-3|TRBJ2-6|TRBD1|few
CASSYRGVGGAFGANVLTF
>TRBV7-6|TRBJ2-7|TRBD1|-
CASSPREGQGALYEQYF
>TRBV6-1|TRBJ2-2|-|-
CASSEPSPGIPTGELFF
>TRBV28|TRBJ1-2|-|-
CASSSPGLTHPHGYTF
>TRBV4-3|TRBJ2-7|TRBD2|-
CASSPGTSLYEQYF
>TRBV11-2|TRBJ2-3|-|-
CASEANTDTQYF
>TRBV5-4|TRBJ2-1|TRBD2|-
CASSLAVVAGEKQFF
>TRBV9|TRBJ1-3|-|-
CASSVDGVPGNTIYF